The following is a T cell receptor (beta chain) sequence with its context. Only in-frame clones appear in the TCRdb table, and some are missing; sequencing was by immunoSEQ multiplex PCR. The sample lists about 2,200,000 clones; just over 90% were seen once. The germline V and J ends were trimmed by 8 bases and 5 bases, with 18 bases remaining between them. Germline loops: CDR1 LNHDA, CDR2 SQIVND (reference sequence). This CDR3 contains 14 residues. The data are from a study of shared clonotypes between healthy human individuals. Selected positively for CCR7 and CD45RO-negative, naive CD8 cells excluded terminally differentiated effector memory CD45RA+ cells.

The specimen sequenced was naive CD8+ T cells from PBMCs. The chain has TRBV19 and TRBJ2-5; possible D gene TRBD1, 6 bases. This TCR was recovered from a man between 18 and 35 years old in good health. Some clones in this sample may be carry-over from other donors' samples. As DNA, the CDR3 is TGTGCCAGTGCAATCCAGGGGTATTGGGAGACCCAGTACTTC. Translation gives CASAIQGYWETQYF.